The 6 T cell receptor beta chains given below trace back to one sample, sequenced in a study of cytomegalovirus exposure and HLA in healthy donors. Use of 60 Vbeta and 13 Jbeta primers characterized the PCR. Using immunoSEQ multiplex PCR, the repertoire was profiled, and TCRdb retains in-frame clones only, with some absent. The sample yields just over 150,000 clones, approximately 82% seen once. Sequenced material: PBMCs. The receptors come from a man in his fifties in good health and CMV-seropositive.

The CDR3 DNA is TGTGCCAGCAGCTTGATGGCAAGCGGGGGAAGCACAGATACGCAGTATTTT. It is translated as CASSLMASGGSTDTQYF. This chain joins TRBV7-6 and TRBJ2-3, with TRBD2 identical over 8 bases. CDR1 and CDR2 from the germline V gene are SGHVS and FNYEAQ. CDR3 size: 17 residues. J gave up 0 bases and V 3 bases, and 8 bases lay outside the gene matches.

About this clone: At one of its ends the junction is not consistent with the germline gene, which may arise from a read error. This sequence joins TRBV6-1 and TRBJ2-3; TRBD1 might be the D (5 bases). This CDR3 has 17 residues. Germline loops: CDR1 MNHNS, CDR2 SASEGT. For the CDR3, the DNA is TGTACCAGCAGTGAAGATATAAGGGGCGGATTCACAGATACGCAGTATTTT. The encoded protein is CTSSEDIRGGFTDTQYF.

CDR3: CASSDVPGDTQYF. CDR3 DNA sequence: TGTGCCAGCAGTGACGTGCCGGGGGATACGCAGTATTTT. The chain carries TRBV6-4 and TRBJ2-3; TRBD2 might be the D (5 bases). Per the germline V gene, CDR1 is MRHNA and CDR2 is SNTAGT. Trimming cost V 2 bases and J 6 bases, with 9 bases left between them. The CDR3 is made up of 13 amino acids.

The V gene is TRBV7-8, the J gene TRBJ1-4; 7 nucleotides align to TRBD1. The CDR3 extends over 16 amino acids. After removal of 5 bases from V and 5 bases from J, the junction contained 11 bases not matched to a gene. Germline assignment: CDR1 SGHVS and CDR2 FQNEAQ. CDR3 region: CASSPLGQLINEKLFF. CDR3 DNA: TGTGCCAGCAGCCCATTGGGACAGCTCATAAATGAAAAACTGTTTTTT.

In the case of this clone: Other DNA sequences of this sample code for an identical CDR3. The J gene is TRBJ2-1, the V gene TRBV15, with D possibly TRBD1 on 6 matching bases. Trimming stripped 0 bases from V and 7 bases from J, with 10 bases between. Per germline, CDR1 LNHNV and CDR2 YYDKDF (reference sequence). The CDR3 covers 14 residues. The CDR3 spells CATSRDPQGNEQFF. The CDR3 region has the DNA TGTGCCACCAGCAGAGATCCCCAGGGGAATGAGCAGTTCTTC.

This sequence joins TRBV6-5 and TRBJ1-1, with D uncertain. The CDR3 consists of 14 residues. Germline CDR1 is MNHEY and CDR2 is SVGAGI. Trimming shortened V by 5 bases and J by 4 bases, and 14 bases separated the two germline ends. The CDR3 loop reads CASSPSGMSTEAFF. CDR3 coding DNA: TGTGCCAGCAGTCCCTCGGGGATGAGCACTGAAGCTTTCTTT.